The 21 T cell receptor beta chains listed next were all sequenced from one sample in a study of T cell responses to AZD1222 COVID-19 vaccine. Clones were read by immunoSEQ multiplex PCR, and TCRdb kept only the in-frame ones, dropping some. The sample holds 77,000 or so clones; around 88% are singletons and the top ten take approximately 19%. This specimen consisted of peripheral blood, obtained on day 0 of AZD1222 vaccination. The receptors stem from an adult in good health.

V and J are TRBV18 and TRBJ2-3; TRBD2 matches at 10 bases. The CDR3 extends over 21 amino acids. The V gene's germline CDR1 is KGHSH and CDR2 LQKENI. J was trimmed by 1 base and V by 3 bases; bases with no gene match: 19. The CDR3 nucleotides are TGTGCCAGCTCACCGGTCGCCGGGTGGGCTAGCGGGAGCAGGGGCACAGATACGCAGTATTTT. Translating it yields CASSPVAGWASGSRGTDTQYF.

V gene TRBV6-6 combines with J gene TRBJ2-4; no firm D call. This CDR3 comprises 13 residues. V dropped 2 bases and J dropped 6 bases, with 8 bases sitting between them. In germline, CDR1 is MNHNY, CDR2 SVGAGI (reference sequence). CDR3 region: CASSYNSGNIQYF. The CDR3 DNA reads as TGTGCCAGCAGTTACAACTCGGGAAACATTCAGTACTTC.

The J gene is TRBJ2-7, the V gene TRBV6-2 or TRBV6-3; possible D gene TRBD1, 5 bases. CDR1 and CDR2 (germline): MNHEY, SVGEGT. V was pared by 0 bases and J by 6 bases, with 12 bases between. The CDR3 spans 14 residues. CDR3: CASSYSYADIEQYF. The CDR3 region has the DNA TGTGCCAGCAGTTACTCCTATGCGGACATCGAGCAGTACTTC.

This chain links TRBV27 with TRBJ2-4; weak D call: TRBD2 (7 bases). The CDR3 covers 14 residues. CDR1 and CDR2 from the germline V gene are MNHEY and SMNVEV (reference sequence). V shed 0 bases and J shed 9 bases, with 12 bases lying between them. The DNA of the CDR3 is TGTGCCAGCAGTTTATCGGGGGGGGCGGGCATTCAGTACTTC. This sequence encodes CASSLSGGAGIQYF.

The chain couples TRBV7-2 to TRBJ1-5, with D uncertain. Germline values: CDR1 SGHTA, CDR2 FQGNSA. The CDR3 has 13 residues. The V end lost 1 base, the J end lost 6 bases, and 7 bases lay between the germline ends. Here the CDR3 DNA reads TGTGCCAGCAGCTTAGTTCCCAGTCAGCCCCAGCATTTT. Its protein is CASSLVPSQPQHF.

The rearrangement uses TRBV7-9 and TRBJ2-1; TRBD2 agrees at 11 bases. Germline loops: CDR1 SEHNR, CDR2 FQNEAQ (reference sequence). Trimming at V came to 5 bases and at J to 4 bases, leaving 7 bases not matched to a gene. CDR3 length: 16 amino acids. CDR3: CASSPSSGGYYNEQFF. CDR3 nucleotide sequence: TGTGCCAGCAGCCCATCTAGCGGGGGGTATTACAATGAGCAGTTCTTC.

The chain employs TRBV4-3 and TRBJ1-2; a weak D match, TRBD1 (6 bases). The CDR3 has 15 residues. Trimming left V 0 bases short and J 6 bases short, with 14 bases between. Germline CDR1 and CDR2: LGHNA and YSLEER. This chain's CDR3 is CASSQDGAGVDGYTF. CDR3 nucleotide sequence: TGCGCCAGCAGCCAAGATGGGGCAGGGGTGGATGGCTACACCTTC.

This clone appeared a few times. V gene TRBV7-2 combines with J gene TRBJ1-1; D uncertain. The CDR3 loop spans 14 amino acids. Between the trimmed V and J ends, which lost 3 bases and 5 bases, there was a span of 13 bases. The germline V gene has CDR1 SGHTA and CDR2 FQGNSA. CDR3 in DNA: TGTGCCAGCAGCTTGGGCGGGTCGGCGACTGAAGCTTTCTTT. Amino acid sequence: CASSLGGSATEAFF.

The chain has TRBV27 and TRBJ1-6; D is undetermined. This CDR3 has 13 amino acids. Germline V gene lookup returns CDR1 MNHEY and CDR2 SMNVEV (reference sequence). V was shortened by 2 bases and J by 7 bases, with 6 bases between the two germline ends. CDR3 sequence (DNA): TGTGCCAGCAGTTTAGTGGGAAATTCACCCCTCCACTTT. This codes for CASSLVGNSPLHF.

V usage is TRBV11-3 and J usage is TRBJ2-1, with TRBD1 matching over 7 bases. The CDR3 extends over 15 amino acids. V lost 3 bases and J lost 3; bases outside the gene matches: 5. The germline CDR1 and CDR2 sequences are SGHNT and YENEEA. The CDR3 bases are TGTGCCAGCAGCTTGGGACAGCGGATCTACAATGAGCAGTTCTTC. This translates into CASSLGQRIYNEQFF.

Only one count was recorded for this clone. The genes are TRBV5-6 and TRBJ2-7; 12 bases are a match to TRBD2. The V gene end was trimmed by 4 bases and the J gene end by 6 bases; junction bases not matched to a gene: 11. The CDR3 consists of 16 residues. In germline, CDR1 is SGHDT, CDR2 YYEEEE. CDR3 amino acids: CASSLTGLAGTPEQYF. DNA of the CDR3: TGTGCCAGCAGCCTAACCGGACTAGCGGGAACGCCCGAGCAGTACTTC. The variable domain in full, with the rest retrieved from reference TRBV5-6 and TRBJ2-7, is DAGVTQSPTHLIKTRGQQVTLRCSPKSGHDTVSWYQQALGQGPQFIFQYYEEEERQRGNFPDRFSGHQFPNYSSELNVNALLLGDSALYLCASSLTGLAGTPEQYFGPGTRLTVT.

There are a few counts of this clone. The chain has TRBV2 and TRBJ2-7; TRBD1 matches at 11 bases. Germline lookup yields CDR1 SNHLY and CDR2 FYNNEI. The length of the CDR3 is 14 residues. Trimming at V came to 7 bases and at J to 5 bases, leaving 7 bases not matched to a gene. This CDR3 reads CASIIGQGADEQYF. The CDR3 DNA reads as TGTGCCAGCATAATCGGACAGGGGGCTGACGAGCAGTACTTC. Full variable domain (rest looked up from reference TRBV2 and TRBJ2-7): EPEVTQTPSHQVTQMGQEVILRCVPISNHLYFYWYRQILGQKVEFLVSFYNNEISEKSEIFDDQFSVERPDGSNFTLKIRSTKLEDSAMYFCASIIGQGADEQYFGPGTRLTVT.

The J gene is TRBJ2-1, the V gene TRBV5-1; D is perhaps TRBD2 (5 bases). The germline V gene encodes CDR1 SGHRS and CDR2 YFSETQ. The CDR3 extends over 13 amino acids. V shed 2 bases and J shed 5 bases, with 8 bases lying between them. The CDR3 spells CASSFRRDNEQFF. The CDR3 DNA reads as TGCGCCAGCAGCTTCAGGCGGGACAATGAGCAGTTCTTC.

V gene TRBV5-4 combines with J gene TRBJ1-1; 9 bases align to TRBD1. There are 13 residues in the CDR3. From germline, CDR1 is SGHNT and CDR2 YYREEE (reference sequence). Trimming removed 4 bases from V and 8 bases from J; junction bases left unmatched: 6. The CDR3 DNA is TGTGCCAGCAGCCAAGGACAGGGGAGGGAAGCTTTCTTT. Protein product: CASSQGQGREAFF.

For this clone: This same CDR3 is encoded by further DNA sequences in the sample. The chain couples TRBV12-3 or TRBV12-4 to TRBJ1-1; D call uncertain. The CDR3 sequence is 12 residues long. V was trimmed by 3 bases and J by 2 bases, leaving 4 bases between them. This CDR3 reads CASSFGNTEAFF. The CDR3 DNA follows: TGTGCCAGCAGTTTTGGTAACACTGAAGCTTTCTTT.

The chain combines TRBV10-3 with TRBJ2-1; TRBD2 agrees at 7 bases. The germline V gene has CDR1 ENHRY and CDR2 SYGVKD. The CDR3 consists of 13 residues. V shed 6 bases and J 6 bases; nucleotides not matched to a gene: 5. CDR3 residues: CAISLAEVNEQFF. The CDR3 DNA follows: TGTGCCATCAGCCTAGCGGAGGTCAATGAGCAGTTCTTC.

V usage is TRBV27 and J usage is TRBJ1-1; D unclear. Germline V CDR1 and CDR2: MNHEY, SMNVEV (reference sequence). The V and J ends lost 1 base and 1 base respectively, with 10 bases between them. CDR3 length: 15 amino acids. This CDR3 is CASSLYPPKNTEAFF. For the CDR3, the DNA is TGTGCCAGCAGTTTATACCCGCCGAAGAACACTGAAGCTTTCTTT.

V and J are TRBV9 and TRBJ1-6; 8 bases align to TRBD1. The CDR3 has 15 residues. The ends lost 3 bases at V and 7 bases at J; junction bases unmatched: 6. Germline-derived CDR1 and CDR2 are SGDLS and YYNGEE. This chain's CDR3 is CASSEGQVENSPLHF. The CDR3 nucleotides are TGTGCCAGCAGCGAGGGACAGGTGGAGAATTCACCCCTCCACTTT.

The chain is built from TRBV5-1 and TRBJ1-1; D is unclear. The CDR3 spans 13 residues. Deletions cut 4 bases from V and 1 base from J, with 8 bases between. In germline, CDR1 is SGHRS, CDR2 YFSETQ. The CDR3 reads CASSIDPNTEAFF. CDR3 bases: TGCGCCAGCAGCATAGACCCGAACACTGAAGCTTTCTTT.

This clone showed up just once. The rearrangement joins TRBV27 to TRBJ1-2, with D unclear. Trimming pared 3 bases from V and 2 bases from J, leaving 10 bases between. Germline V gene lookup returns CDR1 MNHEY and CDR2 SMNVEV (reference sequence). CDR3 size: 14 residues. The CDR3 DNA follows: TGTGCCAGCAGTTTTGTCGGGCCCAACTATGGCTACACCTTC. Its translation: CASSFVGPNYGYTF.

This chain links TRBV5-1 with TRBJ2-7; no definite D call. From germline, CDR1 is SGHRS and CDR2 YFSETQ. V was clipped by 5 bases and J by 4 bases, with 19 bases between them. The CDR3 covers 15 residues. CDR3 amino acids: CASRLNTDPTYEQYF. CDR3 nucleotides: TGCGCCAGCAGGCTAAATACGGACCCAACTTACGAGCAGTACTTC. Based on the CDR3 plus reference TRBV5-1 and TRBJ2-7, the full variable domain is KAGVTQTPRYLIKTRGQQVTLSCSPISGHRSVSWYQQTPGQGLQFLFEYFSETQRNKGNFPGRFSGRQFSNSRSEMNVSTLELGDSALYLCASRLNTDPTYEQYFGPGTRLTVT.